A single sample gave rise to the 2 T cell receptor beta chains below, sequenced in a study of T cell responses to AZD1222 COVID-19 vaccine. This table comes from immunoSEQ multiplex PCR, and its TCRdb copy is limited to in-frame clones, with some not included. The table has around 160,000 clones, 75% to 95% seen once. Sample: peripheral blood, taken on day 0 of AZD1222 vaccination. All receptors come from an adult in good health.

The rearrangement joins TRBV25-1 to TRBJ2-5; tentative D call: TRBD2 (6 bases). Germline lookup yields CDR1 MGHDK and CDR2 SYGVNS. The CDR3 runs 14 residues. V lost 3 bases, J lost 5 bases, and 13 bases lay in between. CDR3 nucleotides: TGTGCCAGCAGTGAGGGAGGTCTAGGCGAGACCCAGTACTTC. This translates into CASSEGGLGETQYF.

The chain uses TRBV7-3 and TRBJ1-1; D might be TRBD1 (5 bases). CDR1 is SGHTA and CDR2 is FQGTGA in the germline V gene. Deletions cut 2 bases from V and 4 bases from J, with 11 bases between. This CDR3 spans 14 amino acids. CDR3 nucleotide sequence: TGTGCCAGCAGCTTAGCAGGGTTGGGCACTGAAGCTTTCTTT. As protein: CASSLAGLGTEAFF.